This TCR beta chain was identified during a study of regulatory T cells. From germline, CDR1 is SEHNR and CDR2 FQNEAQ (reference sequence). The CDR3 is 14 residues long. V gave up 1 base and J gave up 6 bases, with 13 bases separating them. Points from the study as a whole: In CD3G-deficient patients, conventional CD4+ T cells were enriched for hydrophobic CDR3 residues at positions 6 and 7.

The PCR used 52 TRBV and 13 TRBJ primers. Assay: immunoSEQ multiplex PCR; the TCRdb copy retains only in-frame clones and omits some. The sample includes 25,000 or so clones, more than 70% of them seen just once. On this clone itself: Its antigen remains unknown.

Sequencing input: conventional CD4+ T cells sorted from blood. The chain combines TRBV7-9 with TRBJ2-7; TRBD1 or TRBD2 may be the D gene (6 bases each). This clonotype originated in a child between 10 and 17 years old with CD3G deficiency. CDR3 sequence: CASSLVGGTGEQYF. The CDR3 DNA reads TGTGCCAGCAGCTTAGTCGGGGGCACGGGCGAGCAGTACTTC.